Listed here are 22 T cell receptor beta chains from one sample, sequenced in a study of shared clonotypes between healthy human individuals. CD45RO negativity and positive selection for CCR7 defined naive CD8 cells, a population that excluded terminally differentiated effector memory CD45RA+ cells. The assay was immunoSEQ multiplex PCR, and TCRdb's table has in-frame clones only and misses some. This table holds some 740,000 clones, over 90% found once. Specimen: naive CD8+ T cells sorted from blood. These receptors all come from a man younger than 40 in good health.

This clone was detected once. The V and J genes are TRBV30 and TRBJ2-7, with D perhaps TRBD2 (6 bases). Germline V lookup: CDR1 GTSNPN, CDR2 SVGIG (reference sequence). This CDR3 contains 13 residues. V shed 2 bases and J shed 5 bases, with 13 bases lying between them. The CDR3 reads CAWSRAGIDEQYF. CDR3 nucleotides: TGTGCCTGGAGTAGAGCGGGTATCGACGAGCAGTACTTC.

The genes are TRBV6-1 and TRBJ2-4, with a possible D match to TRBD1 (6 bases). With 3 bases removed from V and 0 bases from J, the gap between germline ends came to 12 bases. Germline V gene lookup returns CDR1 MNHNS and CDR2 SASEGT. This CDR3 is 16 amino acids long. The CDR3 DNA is TGTGCCAGCAGTGATAGACAGGTCCTAGCCAAAAACATTCAGTACTTC. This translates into CASSDRQVLAKNIQYF.

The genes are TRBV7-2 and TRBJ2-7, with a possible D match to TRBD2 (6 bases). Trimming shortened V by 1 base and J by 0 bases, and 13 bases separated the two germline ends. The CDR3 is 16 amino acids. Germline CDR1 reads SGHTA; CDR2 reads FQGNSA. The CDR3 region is CASSLVPGAFSYEQYF. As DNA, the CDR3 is TGTGCCAGCAGCTTAGTACCGGGAGCATTCTCCTACGAGCAGTACTTC. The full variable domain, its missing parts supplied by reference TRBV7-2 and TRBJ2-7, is GAGVSQSPSNKVTEKGKDVELRCDPISGHTALYWYRQSLGQGLEFLIYFQGNSAPDKSGLPSDRFSAERTGGSVSTLTIQRTQQEDSAVYLCASSLVPGAFSYEQYFGPGTRLTVT.

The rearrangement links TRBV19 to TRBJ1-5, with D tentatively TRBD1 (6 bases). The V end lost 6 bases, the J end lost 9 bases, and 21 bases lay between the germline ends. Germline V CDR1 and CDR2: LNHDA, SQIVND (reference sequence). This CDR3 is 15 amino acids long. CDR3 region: CASSLRDTPRRPQHF. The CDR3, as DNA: TGTGCCAGTAGCCTCCGGGACACTCCGAGGAGGCCCCAGCATTTT. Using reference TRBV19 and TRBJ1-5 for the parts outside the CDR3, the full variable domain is DGGITQSPKYLFRKEGQNVTLSCEQNLNHDAMYWYRQDPGQGLRLIYYSQIVNDFQKGDIAEGYSVSREKKESFPLTVTSAQKNPTAFYLCASSLRDTPRRPQHFGDGTRLSIL.

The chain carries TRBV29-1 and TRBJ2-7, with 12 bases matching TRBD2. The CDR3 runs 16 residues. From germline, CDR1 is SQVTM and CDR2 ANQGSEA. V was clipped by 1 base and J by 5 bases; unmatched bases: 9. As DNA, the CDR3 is TGCAGCGTTGAAGTTGCGACTAGCGGGAGAACCCACGAGCAGTACTTC. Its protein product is CSVEVATSGRTHEQYF.

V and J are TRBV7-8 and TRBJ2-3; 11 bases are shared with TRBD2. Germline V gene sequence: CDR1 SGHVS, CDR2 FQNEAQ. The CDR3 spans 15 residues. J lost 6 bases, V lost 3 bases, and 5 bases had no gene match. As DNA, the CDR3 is TGTGCCAGCAGCTTTTTAGCGGGAGGGCCGGATACGCAGTATTTT. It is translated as CASSFLAGGPDTQYF.

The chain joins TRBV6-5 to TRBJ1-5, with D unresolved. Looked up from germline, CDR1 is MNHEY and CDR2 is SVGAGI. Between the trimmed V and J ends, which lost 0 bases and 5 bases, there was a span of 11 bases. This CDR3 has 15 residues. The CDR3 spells CASSYSRAADQPQHF. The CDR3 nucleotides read TGTGCCAGCAGTTACTCGAGGGCGGCCGATCAGCCCCAGCATTTT.

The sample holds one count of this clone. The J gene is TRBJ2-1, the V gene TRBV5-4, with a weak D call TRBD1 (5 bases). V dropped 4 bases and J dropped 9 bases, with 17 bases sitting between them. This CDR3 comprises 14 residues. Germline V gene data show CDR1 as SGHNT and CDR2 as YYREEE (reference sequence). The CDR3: CASSLRQQGSEQFF. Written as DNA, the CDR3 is TGTGCCAGCAGCCTCCGACAGCAAGGCAGTGAGCAGTTCTTC.

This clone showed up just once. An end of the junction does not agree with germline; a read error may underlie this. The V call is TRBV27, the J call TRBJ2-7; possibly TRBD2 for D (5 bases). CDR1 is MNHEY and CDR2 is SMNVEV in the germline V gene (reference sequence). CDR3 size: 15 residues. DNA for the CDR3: TGTGCCAGCAGCTCCCTCGGACTCCCCGAGGCGACTTCATATTTC. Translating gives CASSSLGLPEATSYF.

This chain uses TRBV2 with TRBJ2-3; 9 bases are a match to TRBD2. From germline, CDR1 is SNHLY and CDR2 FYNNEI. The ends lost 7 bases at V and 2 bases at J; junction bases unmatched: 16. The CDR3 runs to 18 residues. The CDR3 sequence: CASIPSLVTSGTTDTQYF. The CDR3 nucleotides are TGTGCCAGCATCCCTAGCCTTGTGACTAGCGGAACCACAGATACGCAGTATTTT. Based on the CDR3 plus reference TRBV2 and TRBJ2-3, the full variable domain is EPEVTQTPSHQVTQMGQEVILRCVPISNHLYFYWYRQILGQKVEFLVSFYNNEISEKSEIFDDQFSVERPDGSNFTLKIRSTKLEDSAMYFCASIPSLVTSGTTDTQYFGPGTRLTVL.

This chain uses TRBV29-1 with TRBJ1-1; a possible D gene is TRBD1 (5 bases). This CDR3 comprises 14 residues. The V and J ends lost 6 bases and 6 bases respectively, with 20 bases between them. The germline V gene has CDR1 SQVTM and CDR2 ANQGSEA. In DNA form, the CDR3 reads TGCAGCGTCGAGAAGGAACCGGGACCTTCTGAAGCTTTCTTT. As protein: CSVEKEPGPSEAFF.

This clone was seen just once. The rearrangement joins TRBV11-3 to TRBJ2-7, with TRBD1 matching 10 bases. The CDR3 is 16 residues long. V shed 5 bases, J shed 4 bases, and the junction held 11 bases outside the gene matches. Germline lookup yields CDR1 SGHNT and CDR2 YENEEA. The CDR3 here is CASSQRLGTGVYEQYF. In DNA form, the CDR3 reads TGTGCCAGCAGCCAACGGTTGGGGACAGGGGTGTACGAGCAGTACTTC.

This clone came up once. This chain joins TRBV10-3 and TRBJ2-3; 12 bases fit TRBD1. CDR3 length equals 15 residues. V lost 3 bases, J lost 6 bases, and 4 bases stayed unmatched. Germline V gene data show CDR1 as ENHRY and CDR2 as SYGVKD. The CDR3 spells CAISELGTGGDTQYF. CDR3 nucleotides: TGTGCCATCAGTGAATTAGGGACAGGGGGCGATACGCAGTATTTT.

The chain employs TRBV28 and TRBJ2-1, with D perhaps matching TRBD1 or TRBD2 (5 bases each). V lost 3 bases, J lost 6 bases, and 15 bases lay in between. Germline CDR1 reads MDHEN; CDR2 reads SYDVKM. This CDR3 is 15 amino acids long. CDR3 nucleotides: TGTGCCAGCAGTTTCCGAGGGGAAACGTTCAATGAGCAGTTCTTC. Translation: CASSFRGETFNEQFF. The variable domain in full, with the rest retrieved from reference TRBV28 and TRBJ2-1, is DVKVTQSSRYLVKRTGEKVFLECVQDMDHENMFWYRQDPGLGLRLIYFSYDVKMKEKGDIPEGYSVSREKKERFSLILESASTNQTSMYLCASSFRGETFNEQFFGPGTRLTVL.

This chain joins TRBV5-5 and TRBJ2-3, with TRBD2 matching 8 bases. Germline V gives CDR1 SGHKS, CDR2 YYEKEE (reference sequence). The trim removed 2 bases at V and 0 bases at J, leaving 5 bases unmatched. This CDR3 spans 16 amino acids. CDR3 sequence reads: CASSLSREASTDTQYF. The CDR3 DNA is TGTGCCAGCAGCTTATCGCGGGAGGCGAGCACAGATACGCAGTATTTT.

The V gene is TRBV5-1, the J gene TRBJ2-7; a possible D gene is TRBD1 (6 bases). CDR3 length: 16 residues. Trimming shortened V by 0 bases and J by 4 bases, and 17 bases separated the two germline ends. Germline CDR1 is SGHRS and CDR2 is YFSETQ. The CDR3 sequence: CASSLALQGFVYEQYF. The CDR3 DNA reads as TGCGCCAGCAGCTTGGCTCTACAGGGTTTCGTTTACGAGCAGTACTTC.

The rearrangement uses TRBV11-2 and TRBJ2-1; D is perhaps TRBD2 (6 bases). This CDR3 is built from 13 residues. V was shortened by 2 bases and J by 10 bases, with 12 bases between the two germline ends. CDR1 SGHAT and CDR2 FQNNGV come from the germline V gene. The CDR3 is CASSLRRDREQFF. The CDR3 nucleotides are TGTGCCAGCAGCTTACGGCGGGACCGAGAGCAGTTCTTC.

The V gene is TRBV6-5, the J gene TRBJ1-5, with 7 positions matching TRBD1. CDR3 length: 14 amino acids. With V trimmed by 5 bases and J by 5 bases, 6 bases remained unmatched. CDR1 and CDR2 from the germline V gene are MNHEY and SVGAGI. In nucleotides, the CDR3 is TGTGCCAGCAGTCCTGGACAGGCTTATCAGCCCCAGCATTTT. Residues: CASSPGQAYQPQHF.

The CDR3 region has the DNA TGTGCCAGCAGTTCCCTCGGGACAAACGACGAGCAGTACTTC. This translates into CASSSLGTNDEQYF. The chain uses TRBV27 and TRBJ2-7; the D gene is possibly TRBD1 (6 bases). The CDR3 covers 14 residues. V lost 4 bases to trimming and J lost 5 bases, with 15 bases between them. Germline lookup yields CDR1 MNHEY and CDR2 SMNVEV (reference sequence).

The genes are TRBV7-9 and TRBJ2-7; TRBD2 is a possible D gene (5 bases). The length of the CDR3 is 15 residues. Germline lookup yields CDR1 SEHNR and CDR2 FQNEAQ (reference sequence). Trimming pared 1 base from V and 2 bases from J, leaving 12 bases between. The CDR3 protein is CASSLVASPAYEQYF. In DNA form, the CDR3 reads TGTGCCAGCAGCTTAGTAGCGTCTCCGGCCTACGAGCAGTACTTC.

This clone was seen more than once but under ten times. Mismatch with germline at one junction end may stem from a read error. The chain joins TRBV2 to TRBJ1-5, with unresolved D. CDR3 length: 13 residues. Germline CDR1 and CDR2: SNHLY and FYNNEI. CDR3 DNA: TGTGCCAGAAGTGAAGATGGGAATCAGCCCCAGCATTTT. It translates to CARSEDGNQPQHF.

DNA for the CDR3: TGTGCCAGCACTCTTCGACAGGGGGGTTACAATGAGCAGTTCTTC. This codes for CASTLRQGGYNEQFF. The chain has TRBV28 and TRBJ2-1; 9 nucleotides match TRBD1. V shed 7 bases, J shed 4 bases, and the junction held 8 bases outside the gene matches. Germline assignment: CDR1 MDHEN and CDR2 SYDVKM. This CDR3 comprises 15 residues.